This T cell receptor (beta chain) derives from a study of blood T cell repertoires in COVID-19. About the research overall: Acute and convalescent COVID-19 samples came from the United States, Italy and Spain. In each case, the material was cDNA or gDNA derived from T cells, B-cell-depleted T cells, or PBMCs.

As originally analysed: How many nucleated cells were present was estimated from reference gene primer amplification. Here immunoSEQ multiplex PCR was the method, and the copy in TCRdb shows in-frame clones only, minus some. The DNA was the basis for D and trimming; V, J and clone size are from that table. The sample lists roughly 290,000 clones, approximately 85% occurring once. Germline V gene lookup returns CDR1 MDHEN and CDR2 SYDVKM. V lost 5 bases, J lost 4 bases, and 9 bases stayed unmatched. The length of the CDR3 is 15 residues. Patients of the Seattle cohort, enrolled during active infection, were followed longitudinally.

The chain combines TRBV28 with TRBJ1-1, with 8 bases that match TRBD1. This TCR came from a human donor with COVID-19, enrolled during active disease. The donor label of this sample is uncertain. The specimen was peripheral blood. CDR3: CASSRLGQGVTEAFF. DNA of the CDR3: TGTGCCAGCAGTCGCCTTGGACAGGGAGTCACTGAAGCTTTCTTT.